These T cell receptor beta chains were read from a single sample in a study of control samples from healthy donors and cancer patients. Clones were sequenced by immunoSEQ multiplex PCR, and TCRdb holds only the in-frame ones, with some missing. The repertoire includes about 150,000 clones, 85% to 95% of them detected once, and approximately 5.5% sits in the top ten. Source material: blood. Every receptor here comes from a man aged 40-55 years in good health. Both conserved end residues are part of each CDR3.

>TRBJ1-2|TRBV11-2|14
CASSRTEGGYGYTF
>TRBJ2-4|TRBV10-3|16
CAISDSGTGAKNIQYF
>TRBJ2-5|TRBV3-1/TRBV3-2|13
CASSSRGRETQYF
>TRBJ1-1|TRBV2|16
CASSEGQGALWTEAFF
>TRBJ2-7|TRBV7-9|14
CASSLPGQGHEQYF
>TRBJ1-6|TRBV3-1/TRBV3-2|15
CASSQDRGHNSPLHF
>TRBJ1-4|TRBV18|16
CASSLHGPGQLEKLFF
>TRBJ1-6|TRBV6-2/TRBV6-3|14
CASSYPDSYSPLHF
>TRBJ1-2|TRBV6-6|15
CASSYTGQRGYGYTF
>TRBJ1-4|TRBV10-3|13
CAISRGANEKLFF
>TRBJ1-2|TRBV6-6|13
CASRPTGRGGYTF
>TRBJ1-5|TRBV27|15
CASSLTRQDNQPQHF
>TRBJ1-2|TRBV7-9|13
CASSLVSMGGYTF
>TRBJ1-1|TRBV5-1|13
CASSLAGSTEAFF
>TRBJ1-1|TRBV30|14
CAWSVDGGNTEAFF
>TRBJ2-1|TRBV18|14
CASSPRTGDNEQFF
>TRBJ1-2|TRBV7-8|14
CASSFRTGGDGYTF
>TRBJ1-2|TRBV7-9|11
CARQGEDGYTF
>TRBJ1-5|TRBV7-2|13
CASSAEGNQPQHF
>TRBJ2-4|TRBV4-1|17
CASSQDEGSIAKNIQYF
>TRBJ2-7|TRBV28|13
CVSRRQGSYEQYF
>TRBJ2-7|TRBV11-3|15
CASSETQGQFYEQYF
>TRBJ2-7|TRBV7-2|13
CASSRGHSYEQYF
>TRBJ1-2|TRBV6-2/TRBV6-3|13
CASSDQQAYGYTF